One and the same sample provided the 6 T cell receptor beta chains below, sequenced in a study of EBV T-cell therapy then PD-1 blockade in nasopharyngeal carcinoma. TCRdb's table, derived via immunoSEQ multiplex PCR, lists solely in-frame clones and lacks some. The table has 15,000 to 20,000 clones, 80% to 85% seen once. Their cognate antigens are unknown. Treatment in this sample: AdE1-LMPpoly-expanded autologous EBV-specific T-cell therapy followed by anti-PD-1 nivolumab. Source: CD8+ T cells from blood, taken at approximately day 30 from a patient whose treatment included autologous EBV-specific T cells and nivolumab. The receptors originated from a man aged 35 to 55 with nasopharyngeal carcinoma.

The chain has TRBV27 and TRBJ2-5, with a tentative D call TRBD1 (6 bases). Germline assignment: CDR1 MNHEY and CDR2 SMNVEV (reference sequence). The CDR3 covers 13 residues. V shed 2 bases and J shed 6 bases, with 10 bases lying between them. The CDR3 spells CASSLAQGQTQYF. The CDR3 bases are TGTGCCAGCAGTTTAGCGCAGGGGCAGACCCAGTACTTC.

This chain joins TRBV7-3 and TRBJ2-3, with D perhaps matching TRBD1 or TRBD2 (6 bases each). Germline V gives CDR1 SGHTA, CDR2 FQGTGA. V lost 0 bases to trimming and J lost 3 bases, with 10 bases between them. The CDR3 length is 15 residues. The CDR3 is CASSLTGGQTDTQYF. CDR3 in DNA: TGTGCCAGCAGCTTAACGGGGGGACAAACAGATACGCAGTATTTT.

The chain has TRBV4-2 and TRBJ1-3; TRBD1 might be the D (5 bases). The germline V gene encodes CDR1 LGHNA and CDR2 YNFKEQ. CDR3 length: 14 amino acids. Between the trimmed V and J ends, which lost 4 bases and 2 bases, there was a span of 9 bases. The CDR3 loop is CASSPGRAGNTIYF. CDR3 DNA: TGTGCCAGCAGCCCAGGGCGAGCTGGAAACACCATATATTTT.

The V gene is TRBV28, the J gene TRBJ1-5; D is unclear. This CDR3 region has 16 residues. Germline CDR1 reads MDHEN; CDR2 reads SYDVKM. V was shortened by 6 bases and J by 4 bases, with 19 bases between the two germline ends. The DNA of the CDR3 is TGTGCCAGCAGCCCCGGGATTGCGGGGTTAAATCAGCCCCAGCATTTT. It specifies CASSPGIAGLNQPQHF.

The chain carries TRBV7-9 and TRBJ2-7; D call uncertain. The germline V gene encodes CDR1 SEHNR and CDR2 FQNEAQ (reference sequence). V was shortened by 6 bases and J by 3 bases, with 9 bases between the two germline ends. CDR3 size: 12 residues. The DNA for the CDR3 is TGTGCCAGCAGTATGTCGGGCTACGAGCAGTACTTC. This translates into CASSMSGYEQYF.

CDR3 in amino acids: CASSVVPSGVSTDTQYF. The CDR3 nucleotides read TGTGCCAGCAGCGTAGTCCCTAGCGGGGTTAGCACAGATACGCAGTATTTT. J is TRBJ2-3 and V is TRBV9, with 9 bases aligning to TRBD2. Losses at the gene ends were 0 bases for V and 0 bases for J; bases not matched to a gene: 5. This CDR3 has 17 amino acids. The germline V gene has CDR1 SGDLS and CDR2 YYNGEE.